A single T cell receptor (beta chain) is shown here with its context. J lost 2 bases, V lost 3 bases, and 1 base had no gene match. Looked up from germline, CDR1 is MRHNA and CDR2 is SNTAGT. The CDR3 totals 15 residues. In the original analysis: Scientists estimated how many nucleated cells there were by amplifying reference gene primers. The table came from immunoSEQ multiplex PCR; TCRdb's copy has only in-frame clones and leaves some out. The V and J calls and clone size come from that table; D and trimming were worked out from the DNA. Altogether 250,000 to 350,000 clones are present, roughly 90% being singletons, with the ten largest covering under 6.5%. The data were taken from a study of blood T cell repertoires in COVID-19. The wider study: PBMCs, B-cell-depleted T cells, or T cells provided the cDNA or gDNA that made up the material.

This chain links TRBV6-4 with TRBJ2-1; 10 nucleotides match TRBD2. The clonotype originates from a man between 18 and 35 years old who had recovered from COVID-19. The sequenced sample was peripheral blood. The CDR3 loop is CASSESGGAYNEQFF. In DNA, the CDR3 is TGTGCCAGCAGTGAAAGCGGGGGGGCCTACAATGAGCAGTTCTTC.